This is a list of T cell receptor beta chains from one sample in a study of blood T cell repertoires in COVID-19. The assay was immunoSEQ multiplex PCR, and TCRdb's table has in-frame clones only and misses some. The sample lists fewer than 350,000 clones; 80% to 90% were seen once. Material for sequencing was peripheral blood. The receptors here all came from a middle-aged man with acute or convalescent COVID-19. Each CDR3 is given with its conserved first and last residue. Fields, in order: V gene, J gene, clone size, D gene, CDR3 DNA, CDR3 protein. A D gene is named only where the DNA matches it firmly. Size is stated for part of the rows, as once, few or many counts, or as a class when the clone is expanded.

>TRBV7-3|TRBJ1-6|-|-
TGTGCCAGCAGCTTCTCGGGGAATAATTCACCCCTCCACTTT
CASSFSGNNSPLHF
>TRBV9|TRBJ1-2|-|-
TGTGCCAGCACCGCGGGCGCAGCGAGAACTAACTATGGCTACACCTTC
CASTAGAARTNYGYTF
>TRBV30|TRBJ2-1|-|-
TGTGCCTGGAGGGGCATGGGCGTCTCCTACAATGAGCAGTTCTTC
CAWRGMGVSYNEQFF
>TRBV3-1/TRBV3-2|TRBJ1-1|-|-
TGTGCCAGCAGCCGCACAGGGTACACTGAAGCTTTCTTT
CASSRTGYTEAFF
>TRBV9|TRBJ1-1|-|-
TGTGCCAGCAGCGTAGGGGGCAGGGGCACTGAAGCTTTCTTT
CASSVGGRGTEAFF
>TRBV5-1|TRBJ1-5|-|TRBD1
TGCGCCAGCAGCCTGGGACAGGGTGGGGATCAGCCCCAGCATTTT
CASSLGQGGDQPQHF
>TRBV27|TRBJ2-7|-|TRBD1
TGTGCCAGCAGGGGGACAGGGAGAAACGAGCAGTACTTC
CASRGTGRNEQYF
>TRBV3-1/TRBV3-2|TRBJ1-4|-|TRBD1
TGTGCCAGCAGCCACCCGGGACAGGGGAATGAAAAACTGTTTTTT
CASSHPGQGNEKLFF
>TRBV6-6|TRBJ2-5|-|-
TGTGCCAGCAGTTACTCTTGGGGGGTCCAAGAGACCCAGTACTTC
CASSYSWGVQETQYF
>TRBV10-3|TRBJ2-1|few|-
TGTGCCACCGCCGAGCCCATCAATGAGCAGTTCTTC
CATAEPINEQFF
>TRBV11-2|TRBJ1-1|-|-
TGTGCCAGCAGCCTTTCGACAGCAATGAACACTGAAGCTTTCTTT
CASSLSTAMNTEAFF
>TRBV27|TRBJ1-5|-|-
TGTGCCAGCAGTCCCCAACAGGGATTCGTAGCTCAGCCCCAGCATTTT
CASSPQQGFVAQPQHF
>TRBV24-1|TRBJ2-7|-|-
TGTGCCACCAGTGATCCCGGGCTGGGGGGTTACGAGCAGTACTTC
CATSDPGLGGYEQYF
>TRBV6-6|TRBJ1-1|-|-
TGTGCCAGCAGTTTGGGGGGAGGGGATGCAGCTTTCTTT
CASSLGGGDAAFF
>TRBV12-5|TRBJ1-1|few|TRBD1
TGTGCTAGTGGTTCGTCGGGACAGGGGAGAGGCACTGAAGCTTTCTTT
CASGSSGQGRGTEAFF
>TRBV2|TRBJ2-1|-|TRBD2
TGTGCCAGCAGTGAAGGGGGAGGGGCTACGGAGCAGTTCTTC
CASSEGGGATEQFF
>TRBV7-9|TRBJ1-2|-|TRBD1
TGTGCCAGCAGCCCGATCGGGACAGGGGGCATCTATGGCTACACCTTC
CASSPIGTGGIYGYTF
>TRBV19|TRBJ1-4|-|-
TGTGCCAGTGGAGCGTCTGTGGAAAAACTGTTTTTT
CASGASVEKLFF
>TRBV5-4|TRBJ1-2|once|-
TGTGCCAGCAGCTTGGGCGGGCCGACCTATGGCTACACCTTC
CASSLGGPTYGYTF
>TRBV12-5|TRBJ2-1|-|TRBD1
TGTGCTAGTGGTTCCGGACAGGGGAGCCCCTACAATGAGCAGTTCTTC
CASGSGQGSPYNEQFF
>TRBV6-5|TRBJ1-1|few|-
TGTGCCAGCAGTCGGACACAGGGGAACACTGAAGCTTTCTTT
CASSRTQGNTEAFF
>TRBV13|TRBJ2-7|-|-
TGTGCCAGCAGCTTAGGACAGTCTACCTACGAGCAGTACTTC
CASSLGQSTYEQYF
>TRBV3-1/TRBV3-2|TRBJ1-2|once|-
TGTGCCAGCAGCCAAGATTGGGCCTATGGCTACACCTTC
CASSQDWAYGYTF
>TRBV30|TRBJ1-6|-|TRBD1
TGTGCCGCTCCGGGACAGGGGGCAAGGAATTCACCCCTCCACTTT
CAAPGQGARNSPLHF
>TRBV18|TRBJ1-5|once|-
TGTGCCAGCTCACCGGTAACGGACTCAGAGCCCCAGCATTTT
CASSPVTDSEPQHF
>TRBV5-1|TRBJ2-2|-|-
TGCGCCAGCCGCCAAGCTAGCTTCACCGGGGAGCTGTTTTTT
CASRQASFTGELFF
>TRBV4-1|TRBJ1-4|-|-
TGCGCCACCTCTCGGGCAACTAATGAAAAACTGTTTTTT
CATSRATNEKLFF
>TRBV29-1|TRBJ1-4|-|TRBD1
TGCAGCGTTGGACAGGGGGCGGGAAAACTGTTTTTT
CSVGQGAGKLFF
>TRBV30|TRBJ1-2|once|-
TGTGCCTGGAGTCCCATGCGGTTAGCTAACTATGGCTACACCTTC
CAWSPMRLANYGYTF
>TRBV5-1|TRBJ1-1|-|TRBD1
TGCGCCAGCAGCCAAGGACAGGGGTACGCCGCTTACACTGAAGCTTTCTTT
CASSQGQGYAAYTEAFF
>TRBV7-8|TRBJ2-4|-|-
TGTGCCAGCAGCCGTACAGGGACCAAAAACATTCAGTACTTC
CASSRTGTKNIQYF
>TRBV4-1|TRBJ1-4|-|TRBD1
TGCGCCAGCAGCCAAGTTTTAGGGGGCGGTGAAAAACTGTTTTTT
CASSQVLGGGEKLFF
>TRBV20-1|TRBJ2-7|-|TRBD2
TGCAGTGCTAGTACTAGCGCTCCCTACGAGCAGTACTTC
CSASTSAPYEQYF
>TRBV24-1|TRBJ1-2|-|-
TGTGCCACCAGCCTGACAGCAAACTATGGCTACACCTTC
CATSLTANYGYTF
>TRBV3-1/TRBV3-2|TRBJ2-7|-|TRBD2
TGTGCCAGCAGCCTGGGACTAGCGGGGGGGTACGAGCAGTACTTC
CASSLGLAGGYEQYF
>TRBV7-2|TRBJ2-3|-|TRBD2
TGTGCCAGCAGCTTTATGTCGGGGGGGCCAAATACGCAGTATTTT
CASSFMSGGPNTQYF
>TRBV2|TRBJ1-1|once|-
TGTGCCAGCAGTGGAGGAATCGTTTACACTGAAGCTTTCTTT
CASSGGIVYTEAFF
>TRBV14|TRBJ1-3|-|TRBD1
TGTGCCAGCAGCCTAGGACAGGCCGGAAACACCATATATTTT
CASSLGQAGNTIYF
>TRBV15|TRBJ2-7|-|-
TGTGCCACCAGCTCAAGCTGGGGGGCCTACGAGCAGTACTTC
CATSSSWGAYEQYF
>TRBV5-1|TRBJ1-2|-|-
TGCGCCAGCAGCTTGACAGGGCAAGGATCTTATGGCTACACCTTC
CASSLTGQGSYGYTF
>TRBV29-1|TRBJ2-1|-|-
TGCAGCGCTGGGGCGTGGGAGCAGTTCTTC
CSAGAWEQFF
>TRBV9|TRBJ2-1|-|TRBD2
TGTGCCAGCAGCGTCCCCGGCGGGGGTGGGCCCGTAAGGAATGAGCAGTTCTTC
CASSVPGGGGPVRNEQFF
>TRBV2|TRBJ1-6|-|-
TGTGCCAGTCGAGACAGCACCTATAATTCACCCCTCCACTTT
CASRDSTYNSPLHF
>TRBV7-3|TRBJ1-1|-|-
TGTGCCAGCAGCATCCTACAGGGCCCAGCTTTCTTT
CASSILQGPAFF
>TRBV21-1|TRBJ2-7|-|-
TGTGCCAGCAGCCCGCGGGGGGAGTCAGAGTCCTACGAGCAGTACTTC
CASSPRGESESYEQYF
>TRBV4-1|TRBJ2-2|many|-
TGCGCCAGCAGCCGGACAGTGAACACCGGGGAGCTGTTTTTT
CASSRTVNTGELFF
>TRBV5-1|TRBJ2-1|-|TRBD2
TGCGCCAGCACCCTTGGGAGCGGGGGGCTCAATGAGCAGTTCTTC
CASTLGSGGLNEQFF
>TRBV7-9|TRBJ2-1|-|-
TGTGCCAGCAGCCCCAAAGCGGAGAGCTCCTACAATGAGCAGTTCTTC
CASSPKAESSYNEQFF
>TRBV28|TRBJ2-7|few|TRBD1
TGTGCCAGCAGGCCGGGACAGGTCTACGAGCAGTACTTC
CASRPGQVYEQYF
>TRBV11-2|TRBJ2-7|-|TRBD2
TGTGCCAGCACTTCGTTTGCCACTAGCGGGGAGCAGTACTTC
CASTSFATSGEQYF
>TRBV5-1|TRBJ1-3|-|-
TGCGCCAGCAGCTTCACGGGAGTCTCTGGAAACACCATATATTTT
CASSFTGVSGNTIYF
>TRBV19|TRBJ1-3|-|-
TGTGCCAGTAGTATAAGGAGCGGAAACACCATATATTTT
CASSIRSGNTIYF
>TRBV18|TRBJ2-1|-|-
TGTGCCAGCTCACCGGGAGCTCACAATGAGCAGTTCTTC
CASSPGAHNEQFF
>TRBV5-8|TRBJ1-2|-|TRBD1
TGTGCCAGCAGCTTGGGGGGACAGGGCTTCTATGGCTACACCTTC
CASSLGGQGFYGYTF
>TRBV5-4|TRBJ1-5|-|-
TGTGCCAGCAGCAAGTGGGGGGGCGCGGCTAATCAGCCCCAGCATTTT
CASSKWGGAANQPQHF
>TRBV24-1|TRBJ1-1|-|-
TGTGCCACCAGTGACCGGGGAAACACTGAAGCTTTCTTT
CATSDRGNTEAFF
>TRBV5-1|TRBJ1-6|-|TRBD1
TGCGCCAGCAGCTTGGAGGGGACAGCCGCTTCACCCCTCCACTTT
CASSLEGTAASPLHF
>TRBV4-1|TRBJ1-5|-|TRBD1
TGCGCCAGCAGCCAAGAGGAGAAACAGGGGCAGCCCCAGCATTTT
CASSQEEKQGQPQHF